This T cell receptor beta chain is drawn from a study of OX40 agonist ivuxolimab in advanced cancers. Study details: Ivuxolimab, an antibody acting as an agonist of OX40 (CD134), was used to treat patients.

Study conclusions and caveats: CD4+ and CD8+ blood T cells expanded clonally by week 6 at 0.1 to 3.0 mg/kg. A proportion of nonresponders additionally exhibited low normalized T-cell clonal expansion. There were, on average, more expanded clones in CD8+ T cells than in CD4+.

This clone was seen a single time. Antigen unknown. Using immunoSEQ multiplex PCR, the repertoire was profiled, and TCRdb retains in-frame clones only, with some absent. Counted here are some 74,000 clones, approximately 85% occurring once; the ten biggest clones make up 3% to 4.5%. The CDR3 loop spans 12 amino acids. The V gene's germline CDR1 is WNHNN and CDR2 SYGVQD (reference sequence). V was trimmed by 4 bases and J by 7 bases, leaving 8 bases between them. The sequence came from an adult with an advanced solid tumor such as melanoma, head and neck, liver or kidney cancer. The chain has TRBV10-1 and TRBJ2-1; D gene ambiguous. Sequencing used CD4+ or CD8+ T cells sorted from blood, obtained in a trial of the OX40 agonist ivuxolimab. CDR3 nucleotides: TGCGCCAGCAGTGTCGGGTTGAATGAGCAGTTCTTC. Translation gives CASSVGLNEQFF.